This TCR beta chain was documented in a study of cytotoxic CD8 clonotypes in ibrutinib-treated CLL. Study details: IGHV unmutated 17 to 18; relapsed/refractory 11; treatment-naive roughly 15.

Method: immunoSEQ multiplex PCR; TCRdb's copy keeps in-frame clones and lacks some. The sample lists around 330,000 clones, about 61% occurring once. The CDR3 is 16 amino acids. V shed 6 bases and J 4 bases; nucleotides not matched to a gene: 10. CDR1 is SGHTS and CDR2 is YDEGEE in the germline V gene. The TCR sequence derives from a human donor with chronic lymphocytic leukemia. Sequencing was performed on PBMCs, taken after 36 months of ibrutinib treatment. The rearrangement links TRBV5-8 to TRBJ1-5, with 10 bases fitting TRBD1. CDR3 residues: CASKFFGQGVNQPQHF. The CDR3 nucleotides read TGTGCCAGCAAATTTTTCGGACAGGGGGTTAATCAGCCCCAGCATTTT.